These 4 T cell receptor beta chains were all obtained from the same sample, sequenced in a study of T cells in Graves' hyperthyroidism and ophthalmopathy. RNA transcripts provided the source from which TCR beta CDR3 regions were amplified. In the first-round RT-PCR of the TCR CDR3, the HTBI primer set was used. TCRdb used MiXCR to reprocess the multiplex PCR reads, holding one entry per CDR3 protein. The table lists a few hundred thousand distinct CDR3 sequences, roughly 18% of them singletons. The material sequenced was blood. The receptors originated from a woman in her 50s with Graves' hyperthyroidism.

This clonotype was seen many times. The genes are TRBV7-8 and TRBJ1-2, with unresolved D. Looked up from germline, CDR1 is SGHVS and CDR2 is FQNEAQ. This CDR3 has 14 amino acids. V was clipped by 0 bases and J by 10 bases, with 15 bases between them. This CDR3 reads CASSLALLGKPYTF. The DNA for the CDR3 is TGTGCCAGCAGCTTAGCGCTTCTGGGGAAACCCTACACCTTC.

This clonotype has just a few counts. V usage is TRBV4-1 and J usage is TRBJ2-3; 8 bases fit TRBD2. The ends lost 5 bases at V and 2 bases at J; junction bases unmatched: 15. The V gene's germline CDR1 is MGHRA and CDR2 YSYEKL. CDR3 size: 18 residues. CDR3 amino acids: CASSYFFDRREATDTQYF. The CDR3 nucleotides are TGCGCCAGCAGCTACTTTTTTGACCGGCGGGAGGCCACAGATACGCAGTATTTT.

V gene TRBV20-1 combines with J gene TRBJ1-2; D is unresolved. Germline V CDR1 and CDR2: DFQATT, SNEGSKA (reference sequence). The V end lost 6 bases, the J end lost 0 bases, and 17 bases lay between the germline ends. CDR3 length: 15 amino acids. The CDR3 DNA reads TGCAGTGCCCGGACCCTCCGGATGGCTAACTATGGCTACACCTTC. Protein: CSARTLRMANYGYTF.

This clonotype was detected many times. The V call is TRBV3-1, the J call TRBJ1-5; D is unclear. From germline, CDR1 is LGHDT and CDR2 YNNKEL (reference sequence). The CDR3 totals 15 residues. Deletions cut 0 bases from V and 4 bases from J, with 10 bases between. The CDR3 coding sequence is TGTGCCAGCAGCCAAGATAGTACAAAAAATCAGCCCCAGCATTTT. It codes for CASSQDSTKNQPQHF.